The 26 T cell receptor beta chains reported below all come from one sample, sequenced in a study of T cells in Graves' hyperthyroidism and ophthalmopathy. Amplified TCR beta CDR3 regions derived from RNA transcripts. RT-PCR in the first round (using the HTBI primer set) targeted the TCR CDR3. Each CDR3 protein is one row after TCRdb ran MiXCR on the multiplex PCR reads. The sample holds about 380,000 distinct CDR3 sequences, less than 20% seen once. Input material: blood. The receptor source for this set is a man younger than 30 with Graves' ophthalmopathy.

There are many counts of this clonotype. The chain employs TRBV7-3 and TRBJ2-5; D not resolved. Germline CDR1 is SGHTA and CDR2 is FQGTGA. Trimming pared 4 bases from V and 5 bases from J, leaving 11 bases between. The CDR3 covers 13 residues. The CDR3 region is CASSSGQFETQYF. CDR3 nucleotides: TGTGCCAGCAGCTCCGGCCAGTTCGAGACCCAGTACTTC.

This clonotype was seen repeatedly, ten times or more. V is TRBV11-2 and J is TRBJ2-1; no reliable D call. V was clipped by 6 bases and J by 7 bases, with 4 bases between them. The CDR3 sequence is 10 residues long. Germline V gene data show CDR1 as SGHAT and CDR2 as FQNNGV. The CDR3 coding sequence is TGTGCCAGCAGTCGTAATGAGCAGTTCTTC. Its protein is CASSRNEQFF.

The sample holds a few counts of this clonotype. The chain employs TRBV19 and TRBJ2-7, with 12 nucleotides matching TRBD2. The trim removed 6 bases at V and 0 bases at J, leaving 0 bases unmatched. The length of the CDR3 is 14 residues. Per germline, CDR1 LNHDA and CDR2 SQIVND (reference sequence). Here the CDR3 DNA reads TGTGCCAGTAGGACTAGCGGGAGCTCCTACGAGCAGTACTTC. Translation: CASRTSGSSYEQYF.

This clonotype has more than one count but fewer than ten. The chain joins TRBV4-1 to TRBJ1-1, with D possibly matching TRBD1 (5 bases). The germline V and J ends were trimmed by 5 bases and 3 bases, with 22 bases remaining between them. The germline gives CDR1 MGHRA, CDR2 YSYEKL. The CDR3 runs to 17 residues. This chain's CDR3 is CASSATPGIRGDTEAFF. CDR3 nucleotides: TGCGCCAGCAGCGCAACCCCCGGGATCCGGGGGGACACTGAAGCTTTCTTT.

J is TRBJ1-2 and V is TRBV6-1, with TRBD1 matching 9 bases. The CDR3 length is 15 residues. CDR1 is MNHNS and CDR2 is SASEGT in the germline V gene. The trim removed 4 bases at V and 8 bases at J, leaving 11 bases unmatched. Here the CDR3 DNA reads TGTGCCAGCAGTGGGGGGACAGGGACGAAATGGGGCTACACCTTC. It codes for CASSGGTGTKWGYTF.

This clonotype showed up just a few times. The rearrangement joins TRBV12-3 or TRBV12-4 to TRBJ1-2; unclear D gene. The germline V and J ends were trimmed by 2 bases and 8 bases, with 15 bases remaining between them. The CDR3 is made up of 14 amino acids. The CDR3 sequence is CASSLISGPKGYTF. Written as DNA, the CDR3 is TGTGCCAGCAGTTTAATATCGGGCCCCAAGGGCTACACCTTC.

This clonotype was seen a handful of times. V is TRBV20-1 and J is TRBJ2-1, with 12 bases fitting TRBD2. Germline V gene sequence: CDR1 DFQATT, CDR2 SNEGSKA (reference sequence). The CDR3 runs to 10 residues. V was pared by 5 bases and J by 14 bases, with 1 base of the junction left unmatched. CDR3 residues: CSASSGGEFF. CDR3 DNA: TGCAGTGCTTCTAGCGGGGGGGAGTTCTTC.

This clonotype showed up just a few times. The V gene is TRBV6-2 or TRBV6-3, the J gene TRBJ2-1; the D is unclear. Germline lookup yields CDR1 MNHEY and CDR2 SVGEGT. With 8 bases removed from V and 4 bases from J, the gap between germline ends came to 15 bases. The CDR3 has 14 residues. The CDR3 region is CASLEVGRYNEQFF. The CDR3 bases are TGTGCCAGCCTTGAGGTAGGACGATACAATGAGCAGTTCTTC.

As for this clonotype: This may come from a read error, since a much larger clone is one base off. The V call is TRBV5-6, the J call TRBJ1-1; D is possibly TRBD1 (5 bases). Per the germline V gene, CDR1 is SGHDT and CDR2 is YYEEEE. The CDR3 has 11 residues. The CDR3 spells CACSLNREAFF. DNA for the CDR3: TGTGCCTGCAGCTTGAACAGGGAAGCTTTCTTT.

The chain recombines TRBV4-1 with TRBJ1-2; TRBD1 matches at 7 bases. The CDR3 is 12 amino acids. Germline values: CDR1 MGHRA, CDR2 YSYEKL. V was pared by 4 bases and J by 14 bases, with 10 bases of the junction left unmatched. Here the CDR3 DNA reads TGCGCCAGCAGCCTGCCGAGAGACAGGGTTACCTTC. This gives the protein CASSLPRDRVTF.

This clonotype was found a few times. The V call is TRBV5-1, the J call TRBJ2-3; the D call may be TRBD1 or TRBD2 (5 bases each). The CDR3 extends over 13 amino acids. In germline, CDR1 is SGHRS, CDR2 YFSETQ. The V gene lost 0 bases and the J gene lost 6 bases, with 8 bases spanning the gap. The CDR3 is CASSLGGDDTQYF. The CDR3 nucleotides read TGCGCCAGCAGCTTGGGAGGGGATGATACGCAGTATTTT.

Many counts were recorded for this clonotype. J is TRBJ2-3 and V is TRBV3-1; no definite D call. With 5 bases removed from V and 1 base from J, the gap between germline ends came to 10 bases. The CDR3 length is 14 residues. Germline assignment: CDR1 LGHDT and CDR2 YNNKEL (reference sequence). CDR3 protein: CASSLGSRTDTQYF. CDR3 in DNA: TGTGCCAGCAGCTTAGGAAGTCGCACAGATACGCAGTATTTT.

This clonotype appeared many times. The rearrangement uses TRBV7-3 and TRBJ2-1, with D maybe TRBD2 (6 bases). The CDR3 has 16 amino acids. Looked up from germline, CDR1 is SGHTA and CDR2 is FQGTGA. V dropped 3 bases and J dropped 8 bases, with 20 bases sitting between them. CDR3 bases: TGTGCCAGCAGCTTTTTAAGGAGGGAGAGTGGCTATGAGCAGTTCTTC. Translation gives CASSFLRRESGYEQFF.

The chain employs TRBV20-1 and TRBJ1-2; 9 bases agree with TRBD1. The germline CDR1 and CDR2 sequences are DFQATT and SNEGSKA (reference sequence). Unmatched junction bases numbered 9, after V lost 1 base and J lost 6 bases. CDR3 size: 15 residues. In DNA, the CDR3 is TGCAGTGCTAGAGCCGCCGGGACAGGGTTTCATGGCTACACCTTC. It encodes CSARAAGTGFHGYTF.

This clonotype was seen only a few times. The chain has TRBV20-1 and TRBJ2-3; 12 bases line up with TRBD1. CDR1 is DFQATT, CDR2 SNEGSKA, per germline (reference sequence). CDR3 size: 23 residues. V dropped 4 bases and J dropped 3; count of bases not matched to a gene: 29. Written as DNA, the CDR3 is TGCAGTGCTACCTCCGGGACAGGGGGCATTGGGCTAGCGGGGGACGTTGAGACAGATACGCAGTATTTT. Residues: CSATSGTGGIGLAGDVETDTQYF.

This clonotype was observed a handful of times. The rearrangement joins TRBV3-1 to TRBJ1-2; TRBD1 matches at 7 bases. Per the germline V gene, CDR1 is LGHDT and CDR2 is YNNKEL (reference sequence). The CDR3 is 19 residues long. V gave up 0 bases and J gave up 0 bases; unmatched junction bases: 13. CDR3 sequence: CASSQEFTTEGAANYGYTF. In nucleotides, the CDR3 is TGTGCCAGCAGCCAAGAGTTCACTACGGAGGGGGCAGCTAACTATGGCTACACCTTC. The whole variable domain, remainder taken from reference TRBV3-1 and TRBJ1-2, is DTAVSQTPKYLVTQMGNDKSIKCEQNLGHDTMYWYKQDSKKFLKIMFSYNNKELIINETVPNRFSPKSPDKAHLNLHINSLELGDSAVYFCASSQEFTTEGAANYGYTFGSGTRLTVV.

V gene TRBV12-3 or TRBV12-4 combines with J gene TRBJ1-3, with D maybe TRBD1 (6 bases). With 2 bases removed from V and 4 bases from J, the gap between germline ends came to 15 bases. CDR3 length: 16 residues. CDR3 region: CASSLSGGSFGNTIYF. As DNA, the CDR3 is TGTGCCAGCAGTTTATCCGGGGGCTCTTTCGGAAACACCATATATTTT.

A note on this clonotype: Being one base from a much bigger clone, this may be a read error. This chain's CDR3 is CASSQPQGLSYEQYF. Written as DNA, the CDR3 is TGTGCCAGCAGTCAACCACAGGGACTCTCCTACGAGCAGTACTTC. The genes are TRBV28 and TRBJ2-7; D could derive from TRBD1 or TRBD2 (6 bases each). V was pared by 5 bases and J by 0 bases, with 14 bases between. The CDR3 consists of 15 residues. Per the germline V gene, CDR1 is MDHEN and CDR2 is SYDVKM.

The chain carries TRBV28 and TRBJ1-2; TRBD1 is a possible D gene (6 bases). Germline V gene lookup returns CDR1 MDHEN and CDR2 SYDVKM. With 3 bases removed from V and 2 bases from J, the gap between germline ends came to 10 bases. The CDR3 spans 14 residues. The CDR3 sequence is CASSLWGTNYGYTF. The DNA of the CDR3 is TGTGCCAGCAGTTTGTGGGGGACAAACTATGGCTACACCTTC.

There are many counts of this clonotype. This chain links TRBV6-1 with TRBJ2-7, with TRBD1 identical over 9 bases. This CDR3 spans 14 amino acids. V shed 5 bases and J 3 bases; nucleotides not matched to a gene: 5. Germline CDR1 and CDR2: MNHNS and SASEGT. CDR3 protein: CASSSQGADYEQYF. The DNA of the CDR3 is TGTGCCAGCAGTTCACAGGGGGCTGACTACGAGCAGTACTTC.

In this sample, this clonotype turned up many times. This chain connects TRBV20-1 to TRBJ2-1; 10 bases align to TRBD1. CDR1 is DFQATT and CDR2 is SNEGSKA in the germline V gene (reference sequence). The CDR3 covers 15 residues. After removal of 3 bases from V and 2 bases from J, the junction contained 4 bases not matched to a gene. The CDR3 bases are TGCAGTGCTAGCCCGGGACAGGGGACCTACAATGAGCAGTTCTTC. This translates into CSASPGQGTYNEQFF.

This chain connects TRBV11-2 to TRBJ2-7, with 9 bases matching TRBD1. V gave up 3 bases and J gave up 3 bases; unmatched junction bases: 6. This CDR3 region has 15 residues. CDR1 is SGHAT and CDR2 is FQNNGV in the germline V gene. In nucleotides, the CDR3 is TGTGCCAGCAGCTTCCTCCGGGACAGGGACTACGAGCAGTACTTC. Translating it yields CASSFLRDRDYEQYF. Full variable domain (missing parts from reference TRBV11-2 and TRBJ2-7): EAGVAQSPRYKIIEKRQSVAFWCNPISGHATLYWYQQILGQGPKLLIQFQNNGVVDDSQLPKDRFSAERLKGVDSTLKIQPAKLEDSAVYLCASSFLRDRDYEQYFGPGTRLTVT.

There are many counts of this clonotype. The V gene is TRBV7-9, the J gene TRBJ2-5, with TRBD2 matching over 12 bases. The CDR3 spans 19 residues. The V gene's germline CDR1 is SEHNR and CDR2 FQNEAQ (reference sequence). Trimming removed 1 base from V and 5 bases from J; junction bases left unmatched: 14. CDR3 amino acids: CASSLERTSGADNLETQYF. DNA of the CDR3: TGTGCCAGCAGCTTAGAACGGACTAGCGGGGCTGACAACCTTGAGACCCAGTACTTC. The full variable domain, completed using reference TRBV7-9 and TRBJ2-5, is DTGVSQNPRHKITKRGQNVTFRCDPISEHNRLYWYRQTLGQGPEFLTYFQNEAQLEKSRLLSDRFSAERPKGSFSTLEIQRTEQGDSAMYLCASSLERTSGADNLETQYFGPGTRLLVL.

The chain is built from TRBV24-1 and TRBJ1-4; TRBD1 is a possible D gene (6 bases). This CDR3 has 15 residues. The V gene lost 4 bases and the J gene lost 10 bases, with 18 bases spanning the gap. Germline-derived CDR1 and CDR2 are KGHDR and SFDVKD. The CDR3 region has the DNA TGTGCCACCAGTGACACTACAGGGCCTCAGGGAAAACTGTTTTTT. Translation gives CATSDTTGPQGKLFF.

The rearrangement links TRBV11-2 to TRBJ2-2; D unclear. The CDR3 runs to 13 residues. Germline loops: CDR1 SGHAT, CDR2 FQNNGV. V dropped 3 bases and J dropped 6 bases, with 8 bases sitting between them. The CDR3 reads CASSLSGPGELFF. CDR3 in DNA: TGTGCCAGCAGCTTGTCCGGCCCCGGGGAGCTGTTTTTT.

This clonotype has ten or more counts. The CDR3 sequence is CASSAGRPYEQYF. The CDR3 bases are TGTGCCAGCAGCGCGGGGAGGCCCTACGAGCAGTACTTC. The chain joins TRBV13 to TRBJ2-7; tentative D call: TRBD2 (6 bases). The CDR3 sequence is 13 residues long. Germline CDR1 and CDR2: PRHDT and FYEKMQ (reference sequence). V lost 5 bases and J lost 2, with 10 bases in between.